This is a list of T cell receptor beta chains from one sample in a study of shared clonotypes between healthy human individuals. Measured with immunoSEQ multiplex PCR; TCRdb has only the in-frame clones, and not every one. The sample shows a few hundred thousand clones, around 97% of them seen only once. Sequenced input: naive CD4+ T cells sorted from blood. The receptors derive from a woman aged 25-40 years in good health. The CDR3 runs from the conserved cysteine through the conserved F or W. The order of the fields is clone size, V gene, D gene, J gene, CDR3 length, CDR3 protein, CDR3 DNA. The D gene is left open where the match is weak. The size of a clone is reported for some rows only, either as once, few or many, or as a class for expanded clones.

once	TRBV9	.	TRBJ2-1	16	CASSARQVSSYNEQFF	TGTGCCAGCAGCGCCAGACAGGTTTCCTCCTACAATGAGCAGTTCTTC
.	TRBV2	.	TRBJ1-5	15	CASSESPNNNQPQHF	TGTGCCAGCAGTGAATCTCCGAATAACAATCAGCCCCAGCATTTT
.	TRBV2	.	TRBJ1-5	17	CASRAGPQARSNQPQHF	TGTGCCAGCAGGGCCGGGCCCCAGGCCAGGAGCAATCAGCCCCAGCATTTT
.	TRBV28	.	TRBJ1-4	14	CASGRGGTNEKLFF	TGTGCCAGCGGAAGGGGCGGGACTAATGAAAAACTGTTTTTT
.	TRBV4-1	TRBD1	TRBJ1-4	17	CASSQGRGLGLNEKLFF	TGCGCCAGCAGCCAAGGGAGGGGGCTGGGGCTAAATGAAAAACTGTTTTTT
.	TRBV5-1	.	TRBJ1-1	15	CASSVAFFEGTEAFF	TGCGCCAGCAGCGTGGCGTTTTTTGAGGGTACTGAAGCTTTCTTT
.	TRBV27	.	TRBJ2-5	17	CASSLRMGYLLWETQYF	TGTGCCAGCAGTTTAAGGATGGGTTATCTTCTATGGGAGACCCAGTACTTC
.	TRBV28	TRBD1	TRBJ2-7	15	CASSSSGTGSYEQYF	TGTGCCAGCAGCTCCTCCGGGACAGGGTCCTACGAGCAGTACTTC
.	TRBV5-1	TRBD2	TRBJ2-7	15	CASSLLAGESYEQYF	TGCGCCAGCAGCCTACTAGCGGGAGAGTCCTACGAGCAGTACTTC
.	TRBV9	TRBD2	TRBJ2-5	17	CASSVGTSDASQETQYF	TGTGCCAGCAGCGTAGGGACTAGCGACGCATCCCAAGAGACCCAGTACTTC
.	TRBV6-5	.	TRBJ2-3	13	CASRYQVEDTQYF	TGTGCCAGCAGATACCAAGTGGAGGATACGCAGTATTTT
.	TRBV4-2	TRBD1	TRBJ2-5	13	CASSKDREETQYF	TGTGCCAGCAGCAAAGACAGGGAAGAGACCCAGTACTTC
.	TRBV19	TRBD2	TRBJ2-7	17	CASSKGLAPAGTYEQYF	TGTGCCAGTAGTAAGGGACTAGCGCCCGCGGGGACCTACGAGCAGTACTTC
.	TRBV18	TRBD1	TRBJ1-2	15	CASSPGSEGARGYTF	TGTGCCAGCTCACCAGGCTCTGAGGGGGCGAGGGGCTACACCTTC
.	TRBV2	.	TRBJ2-7	15	CASRGGRTTTYEQYF	TGTGCCAGCAGGGGGGGGCGGACTACCACCTACGAGCAGTACTTC
.	TRBV6-5	TRBD2	TRBJ2-7	16	CASSYSASGEGYEQYF	TGTGCCAGCAGTTACTCGGCTAGCGGGGAGGGTTACGAGCAGTACTTC
.	TRBV6-5	.	TRBJ2-7	13	CASRMTAAGEQYF	TGTGCCAGCAGGATGACAGCCGCGGGCGAGCAGTACTTC
.	TRBV10-2	TRBD2	TRBJ2-7	13	CASRAGGSYEQYF	TGCGCCAGCAGGGCGGGAGGGTCCTACGAGCAGTACTTC